The next 11 T cell receptor beta chains were all read from a single sample in a study of metastatic and nonmetastatic thyroid tumors (dated by TCRdb to the early 2020s). No patient had received any treatment before thyroid surgery. Library construction relied on PCR. TCRdb shows the sequencer as Illumina HiSeq 4000. TCRdb passed the public sequencing reads through fastp at Q25 and MiXCR, retaining productive beta sequences. The sample table holds tens of thousands of clones, of which about a quarter were seen once. About 5.7% of the sample goes to the ten largest clones. Sequencing was carried out using tumor tissue. Source of these receptors: a female donor with papillary thyroid cancer or a benign thyroid nodule (not recorded which). Some clones in this sample may be carry-over from other donors' samples.

This clone has at least ten counts. The V gene is TRBV19, the J gene TRBJ2-3; D gene uncertain. Germline V gene lookup returns CDR1 LNHDA and CDR2 SQIVND (reference sequence). The CDR3 sequence is 13 residues long. The V end was cut by 6 bases, the J end by 4 bases, with 11 bases between. The CDR3 loop is CASRTDTADTQYF. The DNA for the CDR3 is TGTGCCAGTAGAACTGACACAGCAGATACGCAGTATTTT. Together with reference TRBV19 and TRBJ2-3, the CDR3 gives the full variable domain: DGGITQSPKYLFRKEGQNVTLSCEQNLNHDAMYWYRQDPGQGLRLIYYSQIVNDFQKGDIAEGYSVSREKKESFPLTVTSAQKNPTAFYLCASRTDTADTQYFGPGTRLTVL.

Worth noting for this clone: This may be a read error: a much more frequent sequence differs by one nucleotide. V gene TRBV6-1 combines with J gene TRBJ2-2, with 7 bases matching TRBD2. CDR1 and CDR2 (germline): MNHNS, SASEGT. The CDR3 sequence is 14 residues long. The CDR3 region is CASSGREGSGDLFF. The CDR3 DNA reads as TGTGCCAGTAGTGGCAGGGAGGGGAGCGGGGATCTGTTTTTT.

This clone was counted at least ten times. This may stem from a read error, because a much larger clone lies one nucleotide away. This same CDR3 is encoded by further DNA sequences in the sample. The genes are TRBV7-3 and TRBJ2-2, with no clear D. The CDR3 consists of 14 residues. In germline, CDR1 is SGHTA, CDR2 FQGTGA. CDR3 in DNA: TGTGCCAGCAGCTTAGAAGCGAATACCGGGGAGCTGTTTTTT. Encoded protein: CASSLEANTGELFF. The whole variable domain, filled in from reference TRBV7-3 and TRBJ2-2, reads GAGVSQTPSNKVTEKGKYVELRCDPISGHTALYWYRQSLGQGPEFLIYFQGTGAADDSGLPNDRFFAVRPEGSVSTLKIQRTERGDSAVYLCASSLEANTGELFFGEGSRLTVL.

The table lists this clone with many counts. The CDR3 reads CASSLGDLNTEAFF. As DNA, the CDR3 is TGTGCCAGCAGCTTAGGGGACCTGAACACTGAAGCTTTCTTT. This rearrangement joins TRBV11-2 to TRBJ1-1, with D possibly TRBD1 on 5 matching bases. The CDR3 has 14 residues. Germline V lookup: CDR1 SGHAT, CDR2 FQNNGV. Deletions cut 1 base from V and 0 bases from J, with 6 bases between.

Turning to this clone: Mismatch with germline at one junction end may stem from a read error. This chain joins TRBV19 and TRBJ1-6; TRBD1 matches at 7 bases. The CDR3 runs 15 residues. Germline V lookup: CDR1 LNHDA, CDR2 SQIVND (reference sequence). This CDR3 reads CASRPLQGDNSPLNF. The DNA of the CDR3 is TGCGCCAGTAGACCTCTCCAGGGGGATAATTCACCCCTCAACTTT. Full variable domain (outside the CDR3, taken from reference TRBV19 and TRBJ1-6): DGGITQSPKYLFRKEGQNVTLSCEQNLNHDAMYWYRQDPGQGLRLIYYSQIVNDFQKGDIAEGYSVSREKKESFPLTVTSAQKNPTAFYLCASRPLQGDNSPLNFGNGTRLTVT.

This chain links TRBV9 with TRBJ2-1; no firm D call. The germline gives CDR1 SGDLS, CDR2 YYNGEE. The CDR3 is 16 amino acids. Trimming took 0 bases from V and 2 from J, leaving 12 bases between them. CDR3 sequence: CASSVAEGWPYNEQFF. Here the CDR3 DNA reads TGTGCCAGCAGCGTAGCCGAAGGTTGGCCCTACAATGAGCAGTTCTTC. Supplemented by reference TRBV9 and TRBJ2-1, the full variable domain reads DSGVTQTPKHLITATGQRVTLRCSPRSGDLSVYWYQQSLDQGLQFLIQYYNGEERAKGNILERFSAQQFPDLHSELNLSSLELGDSALYFCASSVAEGWPYNEQFFGPGTRLTVL.

This clone was counted ten times or more. The genes are TRBV4-2 and TRBJ2-1, with a possible D match to TRBD1 (6 bases). V lost 0 bases and J lost 7, with 16 bases in between. Germline assignment: CDR1 LGHNA and CDR2 YNFKEQ. The CDR3 is 16 amino acids. CDR3 residues: CASSQDKAGAGNEQFF. CDR3 coding DNA: TGTGCCAGCAGCCAAGATAAGGCAGGGGCAGGGAATGAGCAGTTCTTC.

This clone appeared a few times. Given a much more abundant clone one base away, this may be a read error. Within the sample, other DNA sequences also encode this same CDR3. The CDR3 sequence is CASARCYGYTF. CDR3 DNA: TGTGCCAGCGCCAGATGCTATGGCTACACCTTC. The chain recombines TRBV5-7 with TRBJ1-2; D not certain. TRBV5-7 is known as an ORF, though its function is uncertain. The CDR3 loop spans 11 amino acids. Deletions cut 7 bases from V and 4 bases from J, with 8 bases between.

This clone was counted ten times or more. For the CDR3, the DNA is TGTGCCAGCAGCCAAAGGGGAAACCCGCAGCAGTTCTTC. Amino acids: CASSQRGNPQQFF. The V call is TRBV3-1, the J call TRBJ2-1; D may be TRBD1 (5 bases). The CDR3 contains 13 residues. V was pared by 2 bases and J by 11 bases, with 13 bases between. CDR1 is LGHDT and CDR2 is YNNKEL in the germline V gene (reference sequence).

This clone is a singleton in its sample. V gene TRBV5-1 combines with J gene TRBJ2-1; TRBD2 might be the D (5 bases). Trimming cost V 4 bases and J 7 bases, with 15 bases left between them. Germline V gene sequence: CDR1 SGHRS, CDR2 YFSETQ. The CDR3 spans 14 residues. The CDR3 DNA sequence: TGCGCCAGCAGCCTGGAGGTCAGGTCGAATGAGCAGTTCTTC. It is translated as CASSLEVRSNEQFF.

The chain is built from TRBV20-1 and TRBJ1-1; D perhaps matches TRBD1 (6 bases). Per germline, CDR1 DFQATT and CDR2 SNEGSKA (reference sequence). The CDR3 consists of 14 residues. Trimming took 6 bases from V and 1 from J, leaving 15 bases between them. The CDR3 protein is CSAYMWGPNTEAFF. Here the CDR3 DNA reads TGCAGTGCCTACATGTGGGGGCCGAACACTGAAGCTTTCTTT.